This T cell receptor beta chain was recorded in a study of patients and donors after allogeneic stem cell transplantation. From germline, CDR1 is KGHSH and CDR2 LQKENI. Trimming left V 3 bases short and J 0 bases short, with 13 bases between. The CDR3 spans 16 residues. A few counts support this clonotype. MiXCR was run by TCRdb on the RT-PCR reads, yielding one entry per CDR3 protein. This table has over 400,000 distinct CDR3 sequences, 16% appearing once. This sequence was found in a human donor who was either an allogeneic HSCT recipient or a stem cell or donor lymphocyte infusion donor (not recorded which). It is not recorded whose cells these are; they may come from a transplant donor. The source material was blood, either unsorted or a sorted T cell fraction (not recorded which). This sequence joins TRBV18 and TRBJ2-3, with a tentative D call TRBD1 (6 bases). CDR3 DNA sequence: TGTGCCAGCTCACCGTGGAGGACAGCTAGCACAGATACGCAGTATTTT. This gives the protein CASSPWRTASTDTQYF.